These 29 T cell receptor beta chains were sequenced from one sample in a study of blood T cell repertoires in COVID-19. Sequencing was performed with immunoSEQ multiplex PCR; in TCRdb, only in-frame clones are kept and a portion is missing. The sample has around 300,000 clones, 89% seen once. Sequencing was performed on PBMCs or T cells enriched from blood (not recorded which). The receptors stem from a woman aged 60-70 years who had recovered from COVID-19.

The V and J genes are TRBV10-1 and TRBJ2-5; TRBD2 matches 12 bases. This CDR3 spans 18 amino acids. Germline loops: CDR1 WNHNN, CDR2 SYGVQD (reference sequence). V was clipped by 2 bases and J by 5 bases; unmatched bases: 12. This CDR3 reads CASSEGRLAGGPGETQYF. CDR3 DNA: TGCGCCAGCAGTGAGGGACGGCTAGCGGGAGGGCCCGGGGAGACCCAGTACTTC.

This chain connects TRBV7-9 to TRBJ2-3; 8 bases match TRBD1. J was trimmed by 5 bases and V by 7 bases; bases with no gene match: 20. Germline CDR1 and CDR2: SEHNR and FQNEAQ (reference sequence). This CDR3 contains 18 residues. As DNA, the CDR3 is TGTGCCAGCATCCCAGTTACCCCGTTCGGACAGGGAGGAGATACGCAGTATTTT. The encoded protein is CASIPVTPFGQGGDTQYF.

V gene TRBV15 combines with J gene TRBJ2-5; 10 bases align to TRBD1. Trimming removed 6 bases from V and 5 bases from J; junction bases left unmatched: 15. The CDR3 is 17 amino acids. Germline CDR1 is LNHNV and CDR2 is YYDKDF (reference sequence). The CDR3 DNA reads TGTGCCACCAGTAGGTGGGGCTCTGGGACAGGGGAGGAGACCCAGTACTTC. Translating gives CATSRWGSGTGEETQYF.

The J gene is TRBJ2-2, the V gene TRBV19; 7 nucleotides align to TRBD1. The CDR3 runs 13 residues. The J segment lost 7 bases and the V segment lost 5 bases, leaving 4 bases of the junction unmatched. CDR1 and CDR2 (germline): LNHDA, SQIVND (reference sequence). The CDR3 protein is CASSETGSGELFF. In DNA, the CDR3 is TGTGCCAGTAGTGAGACAGGGAGCGGGGAGCTGTTTTTT. Looking up the rest from reference TRBV19 and TRBJ2-2 gives the full variable domain: DGGITQSPKYLFRKEGQNVTLSCEQNLNHDAMYWYRQDPGQGLRLIYYSQIVNDFQKGDIAEGYSVSREKKESFPLTVTSAQKNPTAFYLCASSETGSGELFFGEGSRLTVL.

In regard to this clone: Additional DNA sequences in this sample encode the identical CDR3. The chain employs TRBV18 and TRBJ2-6; D unresolved. Germline CDR1 KGHSH, CDR2 LQKENI. This CDR3 has 14 residues. Trimming took off 3 bases at V and 1 base at J, with 4 bases between the two ends. Here the CDR3 DNA reads TGTGCCAGCTCACCGCGTTCTGGGGCCAACGTCCTGACTTTC. Translation gives CASSPRSGANVLTF.

The chain combines TRBV4-1 with TRBJ1-1; D is unclear. CDR1 MGHRA and CDR2 YSYEKL come from the germline V gene. The V end lost 2 bases, the J end lost 4 bases, and 11 bases lay between the germline ends. The CDR3 has 14 residues. Here the CDR3 DNA reads TGCGCCAGCAGCCAAACGCAGGCCGGCACTGAAGCTTTCTTT. Amino acid sequence: CASSQTQAGTEAFF.

The chain uses TRBV2 and TRBJ1-6, with D possibly being TRBD1 (5 bases). CDR3 length equals 13 residues. CDR1 SNHLY and CDR2 FYNNEI come from the germline V gene. V gave up 7 bases and J gave up 9 bases, with 13 bases separating them. CDR3 in amino acids: CASIAGWSSPLHF. Here the CDR3 DNA reads TGTGCCAGCATAGCAGGGTGGAGTTCACCCCTCCACTTT.

This clone was picked up one time. This chain connects TRBV7-2 to TRBJ1-3; D not resolved. The length of the CDR3 is 15 residues. V was clipped by 2 bases and J by 2 bases, with 10 bases between them. CDR1 is SGHTA and CDR2 is FQGNSA in the germline V gene. Written as DNA, the CDR3 is TGTGCCAGCAGCTTAACTATGTCGCCTGGAAACACCATATATTTT. It specifies CASSLTMSPGNTIYF.

The chain links TRBV5-1 to TRBJ1-2; 7 positions match TRBD1. V shed 3 bases, J shed 5 bases, and the junction held 7 bases outside the gene matches. Germline V lookup: CDR1 SGHRS, CDR2 YFSETQ. There are 14 residues in the CDR3. The CDR3 spells CASSSLTGNYGYTF. The CDR3, as DNA: TGCGCCAGCAGCTCCTTGACAGGGAATTATGGCTACACCTTC.

The rearrangement joins TRBV9 to TRBJ2-3; D perhaps matches TRBD2 (6 bases). V gave up 1 base and J gave up 0 bases, with 15 bases separating them. CDR1 is SGDLS, CDR2 YYNGEE, per germline. CDR3 length equals 17 residues. The DNA for the CDR3 is TGTGCCAGCAGCGTATGGGGAGGATCGACTAGCACAGATACGCAGTATTTT. Encoded protein: CASSVWGGSTSTDTQYF. Full variable domain (outside the CDR3, taken from reference TRBV9 and TRBJ2-3): DSGVTQTPKHLITATGQRVTLRCSPRSGDLSVYWYQQSLDQGLQFLIQYYNGEERAKGNILERFSAQQFPDLHSELNLSSLELGDSALYFCASSVWGGSTSTDTQYFGPGTRLTVL.

The chain uses TRBV28 and TRBJ1-1, with a weak D call TRBD1 (5 bases). Germline V gives CDR1 MDHEN, CDR2 SYDVKM. Trimming shortened V by 5 bases and J by 10 bases, and 11 bases separated the two germline ends. The CDR3 runs 11 residues. CDR3 DNA sequence: TGTGCCAGCAGTGTACGCCAGGGAGCTTTCTTT. Translation gives CASSVRQGAFF.

This chain connects TRBV19 to TRBJ2-7; possibly TRBD2 for D (6 bases). CDR1 is LNHDA and CDR2 is SQIVND in the germline V gene (reference sequence). The V end was cut by 7 bases, the J end by 2 bases, with 15 bases between. This CDR3 spans 14 amino acids. In nucleotides, the CDR3 is TGTGCCAGTACCCCGGGGGACGGGGCCTACGAGCAGTACTTC. Encoded protein: CASTPGDGAYEQYF.

The V gene is TRBV9, the J gene TRBJ2-3; D is uncertain. Deletions cut 3 bases from V and 3 bases from J, with 11 bases between. The CDR3 totals 14 residues. In germline, CDR1 is SGDLS, CDR2 YYNGEE. The CDR3 is CASSAATRTDTQYF. CDR3 nucleotide sequence: TGTGCCAGCAGCGCCGCTACCAGGACAGATACGCAGTATTTT.

The chain is built from TRBV19 and TRBJ1-4; possible D gene TRBD1, 5 bases. V lost 6 bases and J 0 bases, leaving 11 bases between the germline ends. The length of the CDR3 is 15 residues. The germline CDR1 and CDR2 sequences are LNHDA and SQIVND (reference sequence). As DNA, the CDR3 is TGTGCCAGTAGAGGGGTATCGGCAACTAATGAAAAACTGTTTTTT. Translation gives CASRGVSATNEKLFF.

The chain recombines TRBV6-5 with TRBJ2-2; weak D call: TRBD2 (5 bases). V was trimmed by 6 bases and J by 4 bases, leaving 12 bases between them. CDR1 is MNHEY, CDR2 SVGAGI, per germline. The CDR3 consists of 14 residues. Here the CDR3 reads CASRYNSATGELFF. CDR3 in DNA: TGTGCCAGCAGGTACAATAGCGCCACCGGGGAGCTGTTTTTT.

The chain employs TRBV6-1 and TRBJ2-7, with a tentative D call TRBD1 (6 bases). Looked up from germline, CDR1 is MNHNS and CDR2 is SASEGT. Between the trimmed V and J ends, which lost 3 bases and 0 bases, there was a span of 15 bases. This CDR3 has 16 amino acids. The CDR3 sequence: CASSDQLGAASYEQYF. The CDR3 DNA follows: TGTGCCAGCAGTGACCAATTGGGGGCGGCCTCCTACGAGCAGTACTTC.

The chain combines TRBV7-9 with TRBJ1-4, with D possibly matching TRBD1 (5 bases). Germline CDR1 SEHNR, CDR2 FQNEAQ (reference sequence). The ends were cut back, 0 bases at V and 2 bases at J, with 13 bases in the middle. The CDR3 sequence is 17 residues long. CDR3 amino acids: CASSLARTGGTNEKLFF. The CDR3 DNA is TGTGCCAGCAGCTTAGCGCGAACGGGGGGGACTAATGAAAAACTGTTTTTT.

The chain employs TRBV7-9 and TRBJ1-6, with 8 bases identical to TRBD1. The germline gives CDR1 SEHNR, CDR2 FQNEAQ (reference sequence). Losses at the gene ends were 4 bases for V and 10 bases for J; bases not matched to a gene: 12. The CDR3 spans 16 residues. This CDR3 is CASSWGQANVISPLHF. The CDR3 nucleotides read TGTGCCAGCAGCTGGGGACAGGCCAATGTAATCTCACCCCTCCACTTT.

V is TRBV5-1 and J is TRBJ1-3; 7 nucleotides line up with TRBD1. Germline lookup yields CDR1 SGHRS and CDR2 YFSETQ. This CDR3 is built from 14 residues. The trim removed 4 bases at V and 8 bases at J, leaving 9 bases unmatched. The CDR3 here is CASSPSQGKDTIYF. CDR3 nucleotide sequence: TGCGCCAGCAGCCCCTCACAGGGGAAAGACACCATATATTTT. Full variable domain (rest looked up from reference TRBV5-1 and TRBJ1-3): KAGVTQTPRYLIKTRGQQVTLSCSPISGHRSVSWYQQTPGQGLQFLFEYFSETQRNKGNFPGRFSGRQFSNSRSEMNVSTLELGDSALYLCASSPSQGKDTIYFGEGSWLTVV.

The rearrangement joins TRBV5-1 to TRBJ2-7, with D maybe TRBD1 (6 bases). Germline V lookup: CDR1 SGHRS, CDR2 YFSETQ. Deletions cut 4 bases from V and 4 bases from J, with 21 bases between. The CDR3 is 16 residues long. The CDR3 nucleotides are TGCGCCAGCAGCCTGGGTCCGGCAGGGGCAAAGTACGAGCAGTACTTC. It codes for CASSLGPAGAKYEQYF.

This CDR3 reads CASSYSTSGFGYTF. CDR3 in DNA: TGTGCCAGCAGTTACTCTACGTCGGGTTTTGGCTACACCTTC. The chain joins TRBV6-5 to TRBJ1-2; no clear D. Germline V gene data show CDR1 as MNHEY and CDR2 as SVGAGI. This CDR3 region has 14 residues. V shed 0 bases and J shed 7 bases, with 12 bases lying between them.

The V and J genes are TRBV9 and TRBJ2-7, with TRBD1 matching over 7 bases. After removal of 0 bases from V and 5 bases from J, the junction contained 5 bases not matched to a gene. Germline-derived CDR1 and CDR2 are SGDLS and YYNGEE. The CDR3 has 14 amino acids. This chain's CDR3 is CASSVGGTVDEQYF. The DNA of the CDR3 is TGTGCCAGCAGCGTAGGGGGGACAGTGGACGAGCAGTACTTC.

The chain uses TRBV11-2 and TRBJ2-3; D is unresolved. The ends were cut back, 2 bases at V and 1 base at J, with 13 bases in the middle. The CDR3 contains 16 residues. The germline V gene has CDR1 SGHAT and CDR2 FQNNGV. CDR3 sequence: CASSLSAFRGTDTQYF. The CDR3 DNA reads TGTGCCAGCAGCTTAAGTGCATTCCGAGGCACAGATACGCAGTATTTT.

This clone was counted between two and nine times. This chain joins TRBV7-9 and TRBJ1-2; 11 positions agree with TRBD1. The CDR3 consists of 15 residues. V shed 2 bases, J shed 4 bases, and the junction held 3 bases outside the gene matches. CDR1 SEHNR and CDR2 FQNEAQ come from the germline V gene (reference sequence). The CDR3 coding sequence is TGTGCCAGCAGCTTAACCGGGACAGGGGGCTATGGCTACACCTTC. Translation: CASSLTGTGGYGYTF. The full variable domain, its missing parts supplied by reference TRBV7-9 and TRBJ1-2, is DTGVSQNPRHKITKRGQNVTFRCDPISEHNRLYWYRQTLGQGPEFLTYFQNEAQLEKSRLLSDRFSAERPKGSFSTLEIQRTEQGDSAMYLCASSLTGTGGYGYTFGSGTRLTVV.

J is TRBJ2-5 and V is TRBV11-2; no reliable D call. CDR3 length: 15 amino acids. The V gene lost 5 bases and the J gene lost 1 base, with 14 bases spanning the gap. Germline V gene sequence: CDR1 SGHAT, CDR2 FQNNGV. In DNA form, the CDR3 reads TGTGCCAGCAGCCCCGCCACTACGCTCCAAGAGACCCAGTACTTC. It is translated as CASSPATTLQETQYF.

The rearrangement joins TRBV18 to TRBJ1-4; D possibly corresponds to TRBD1 (5 bases). V was pared by 5 bases and J by 0 bases, with 10 bases between. Per the germline V gene, CDR1 is KGHSH and CDR2 is LQKENI. The CDR3 loop spans 15 amino acids. The CDR3 region is CASSNQGTTNEKLFF. As DNA, the CDR3 is TGTGCCAGCTCAAACCAGGGTACAACTAATGAAAAACTGTTTTTT. The entire variable domain, with the rest obtained from reference TRBV18 and TRBJ1-4, is as follows: NAGVMQNPRHLVRRRGQEARLRCSPMKGHSHVYWYRQLPEEGLKFMVYLQKENIIDESGMPKERFSAEFPKEGPSILRIQQVVRGDSAAYFCASSNQGTTNEKLFFGSGTQLSVL.

This chain uses TRBV20-1 with TRBJ1-4, with D hard to call. The CDR3 contains 14 residues. CDR1 is DFQATT, CDR2 SNEGSKA, per germline (reference sequence). V lost 3 bases and J 0 bases, leaving 8 bases between the germline ends. The CDR3 sequence: CSASRQATNEKLFF. The CDR3 DNA sequence: TGCAGTGCTAGTCGGCAGGCAACTAATGAAAAACTGTTTTTT.

This rearrangement joins TRBV6-5 to TRBJ2-7, with 10 bases that match TRBD2. This CDR3 comprises 14 residues. Germline V gene lookup returns CDR1 MNHEY and CDR2 SVGAGI. The ends lost 2 bases at V and 7 bases at J; junction bases unmatched: 5. CDR3 loop: CASSYSGGASEQYF. CDR3 DNA sequence: TGTGCCAGCAGTTACAGCGGGGGGGCTAGTGAGCAGTACTTC.

The chain links TRBV7-9 to TRBJ2-7; 7 nucleotides line up with TRBD2. This CDR3 comprises 16 residues. The ends lost 4 bases at V and 2 bases at J; junction bases unmatched: 11. CDR1 and CDR2 (germline): SEHNR, FQNEAQ (reference sequence). The CDR3 sequence: CASSSTWASGTYEQYF. The CDR3 DNA reads as TGTGCCAGCAGCTCAACTTGGGCTAGCGGAACCTACGAGCAGTACTTC.